Reported below is one T cell receptor beta chain. Its antigen remains unidentified. Clones were read by immunoSEQ multiplex PCR, and TCRdb kept only the in-frame ones, dropping some. The sample includes about 120,000 clones, over 75% of them seen just once. Time point denoted: blood 2 weeks post-SBRT. The treatment is: 15 Gy SBRT to primary tumor, nephrectomy 4 weeks later. The CDR3 length is 15 residues. J gave up 3 bases and V 6 bases, and 10 bases lay outside the gene matches. CDR1 is MNHEY, CDR2 SVGAGI, per germline. This sample stems from a study of radiation and T cells in renal cell carcinoma. General study findings and limits: Without pretreatment biopsies, baseline tumor clonotype presence was undetermined.

V gene TRBV6-5 combines with J gene TRBJ2-5; 7 positions match TRBD2. The clonotype originates from a woman aged 55-70 years with renal cell carcinoma. The sequencing here drew on blood, taken from a patient whose treatment included radiotherapy and nephrectomy. CDR3 DNA sequence: TGTGCCAGCAGGCAGTGGGAGGGAACTAAAGAGACCCAGTACTTC. It translates to CASRQWEGTKETQYF.